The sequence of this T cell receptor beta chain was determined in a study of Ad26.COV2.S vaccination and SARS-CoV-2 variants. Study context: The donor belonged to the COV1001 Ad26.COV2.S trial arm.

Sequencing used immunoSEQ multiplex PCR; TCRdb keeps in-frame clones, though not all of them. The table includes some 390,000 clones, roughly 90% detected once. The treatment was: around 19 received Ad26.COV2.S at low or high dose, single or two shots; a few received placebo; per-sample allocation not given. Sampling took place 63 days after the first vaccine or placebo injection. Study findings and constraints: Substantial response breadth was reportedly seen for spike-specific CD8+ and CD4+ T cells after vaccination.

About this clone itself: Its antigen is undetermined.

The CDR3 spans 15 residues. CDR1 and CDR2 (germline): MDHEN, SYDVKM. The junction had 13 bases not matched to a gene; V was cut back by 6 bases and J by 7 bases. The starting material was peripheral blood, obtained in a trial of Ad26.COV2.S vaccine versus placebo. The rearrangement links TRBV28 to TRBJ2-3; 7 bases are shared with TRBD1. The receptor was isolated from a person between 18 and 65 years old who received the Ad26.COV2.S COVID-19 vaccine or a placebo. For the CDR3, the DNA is TGTGCCAGCAGCAGGGAGACAGGGCGAGGGTATACGCAGTATTTT. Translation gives CASSRETGRGYTQYF.